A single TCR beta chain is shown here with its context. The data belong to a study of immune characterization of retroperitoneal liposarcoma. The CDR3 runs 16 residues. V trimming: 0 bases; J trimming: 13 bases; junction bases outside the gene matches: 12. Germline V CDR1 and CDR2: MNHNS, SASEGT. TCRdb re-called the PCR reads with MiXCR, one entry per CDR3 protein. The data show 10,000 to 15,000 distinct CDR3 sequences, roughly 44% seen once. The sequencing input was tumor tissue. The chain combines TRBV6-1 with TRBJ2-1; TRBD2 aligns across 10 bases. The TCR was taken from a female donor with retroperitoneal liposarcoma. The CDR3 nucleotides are TGTGCCAGCAGTGAAGCGGCTAGCGGGAGTGGGGAGACCCAGTTCTTC. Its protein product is CASSEAASGSGETQFF.